This T cell receptor beta chain came from a study of shared clonotypes between healthy human individuals. The CDR3 contains 16 residues. Germline CDR1 reads ENHRY; CDR2 reads SYGVKD. V trimming: 7 bases; J trimming: 2 bases; junction bases outside the gene matches: 10. Study findings and constraints: The generation probabilities recorded for non-shared clonotypes fell below those of clonotypes shared by all four donors.

Notes on this clone: What it binds is unknown.

Generated by immunoSEQ multiplex PCR, the TCRdb table keeps only in-frame clones and is missing some. This sample has over 1.4 million clones, with 96% found just once. This receptor was identified in a man aged 25-45 years in good health. The J gene is TRBJ2-2, the V gene TRBV10-3; 7 nucleotides agree with TRBD1. The sample consisted of naive CD4+ T cells sorted from blood. This sample's subset: CD45RA+ positively selected. CDR3 region: CAITEGPGGNTGELFF. The CDR3 DNA is TGTGCCATCACCGAAGGTCCAGGGGGAAACACCGGGGAGCTGTTTTTT.